The clone carrying this TCR beta chain was counted only a few times. This specimen comes from a study of T cells in Graves' hyperthyroidism and ophthalmopathy. Overall study context: Peripheral blood draws took place at initial diagnosis, ahead of any treatment.

V was clipped by 0 bases and J by 9 bases, with 14 bases between them. Germline-derived CDR1 and CDR2 are LNHNV and YYDKDF (reference sequence). The CDR3 sequence is 14 residues long. TCR beta CDR3 sequences were amplified from RNA transcripts. In the first-round RT-PCR of the TCR CDR3, the HTBI primer set was used. TCRdb re-analysed the multiplex PCR reads in MiXCR, keeping a single row per CDR3 protein. The table records some 500,000 distinct CDR3 sequences, roughly 16% of them present only once. The source material was blood. The V and J genes are TRBV15 and TRBJ1-2; D possibly corresponds to TRBD1 (5 bases). The clonotype comes from a woman between 25 and 40 years old with Graves' ophthalmopathy. As DNA, the CDR3 is TGTGCCACCAGCAGAGACGTAGGGCAGGGAAGCTACACCTTC. It translates to CATSRDVGQGSYTF. The full variable domain, in which reference TRBV15 and TRBJ1-2 provide the parts outside the CDR3, is DAMVIQNPRYQVTQFGKPVTLSCSQTLNHNVMYWYQQKSSQAPKLLFHYYDKDFNNEADTPDNFQSRRPNTSFCFLDIRSPGLGDTAMYLCATSRDVGQGSYTFGSGTRLTVV.